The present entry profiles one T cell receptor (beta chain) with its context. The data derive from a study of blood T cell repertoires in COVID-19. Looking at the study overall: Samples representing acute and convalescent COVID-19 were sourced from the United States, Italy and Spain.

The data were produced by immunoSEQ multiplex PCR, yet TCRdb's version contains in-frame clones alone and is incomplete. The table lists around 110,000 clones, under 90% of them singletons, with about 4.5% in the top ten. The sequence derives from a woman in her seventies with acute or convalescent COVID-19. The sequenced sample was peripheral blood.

The CDR3 sequence is CASSQGGFQHDTQYF. In nucleotides, the CDR3 is TGTGCCAGCAGCCAAGGGGGCTTCCAGCACGATACGCAGTATTTT. This rearrangement joins TRBV4-2 to TRBJ2-3; tentatively, D is TRBD1 (5 bases). The CDR3 loop spans 15 amino acids. Germline CDR1 LGHNA, CDR2 YNFKEQ. V was clipped by 1 base and J by 6 bases, with 14 bases between them.